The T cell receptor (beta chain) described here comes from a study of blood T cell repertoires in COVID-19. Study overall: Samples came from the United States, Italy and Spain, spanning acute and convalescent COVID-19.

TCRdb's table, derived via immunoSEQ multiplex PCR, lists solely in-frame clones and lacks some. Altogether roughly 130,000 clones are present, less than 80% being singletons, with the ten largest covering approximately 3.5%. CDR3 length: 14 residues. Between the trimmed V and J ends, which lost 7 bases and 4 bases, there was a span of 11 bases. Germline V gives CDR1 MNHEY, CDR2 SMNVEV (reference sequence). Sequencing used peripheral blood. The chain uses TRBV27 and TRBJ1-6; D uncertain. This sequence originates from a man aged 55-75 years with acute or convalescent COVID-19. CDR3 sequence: CASTVTAYNSPLHF. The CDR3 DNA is TGTGCCAGCACTGTAACAGCATATAATTCACCCCTCCACTTT.